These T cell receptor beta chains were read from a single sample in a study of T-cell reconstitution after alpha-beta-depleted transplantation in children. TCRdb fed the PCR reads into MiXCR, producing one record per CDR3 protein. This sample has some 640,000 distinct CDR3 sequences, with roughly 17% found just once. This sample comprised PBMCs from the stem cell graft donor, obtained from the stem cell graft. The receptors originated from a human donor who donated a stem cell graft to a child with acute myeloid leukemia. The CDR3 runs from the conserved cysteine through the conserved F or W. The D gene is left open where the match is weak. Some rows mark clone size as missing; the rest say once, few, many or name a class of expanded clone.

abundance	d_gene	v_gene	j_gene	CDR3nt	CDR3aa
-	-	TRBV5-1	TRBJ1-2	TGCGCCAGCAGCCCGCCGGGACTCGGTAACTATGGCTACACCTTC	CASSPPGLGNYGYTF
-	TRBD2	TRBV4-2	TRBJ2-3	TGTGCCAGCAGCCAACGACTAGCGGGAGAATTCTCTAGCACAGATACGCAGTATTTT	CASSQRLAGEFSSTDTQYF
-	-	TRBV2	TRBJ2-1	TGTGCCAGCAGTGAAGCGGATACCTACAATGAGCAGTTCTTC	CASSEADTYNEQFF
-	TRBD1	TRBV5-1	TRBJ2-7	TGCGCCAGCAGCTTGGCAGGGGGCAGCGCCTACGAGCAGTACTTC	CASSLAGGSAYEQYF
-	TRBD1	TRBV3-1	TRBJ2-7	TGTGCCAGCACTACCCGGGACAGTATCTACGAGCAGTACTTC	CASTTRDSIYEQYF
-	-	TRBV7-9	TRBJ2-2	TGTGCCAGCACCCCGGATGTATTGGCCGGGGAGCTGTTTTTT	CASTPDVLAGELFF
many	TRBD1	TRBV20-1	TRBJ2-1	TGCAGTGCCCTTAAGAGGGACAGGCCCTACAATGAGCAGTTCTTC	CSALKRDRPYNEQFF
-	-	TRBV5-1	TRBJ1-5	TGCGCCAGCAGCTCCTCGGGGGGGACGGGAAATCAGCCCCAGCATTTT	CASSSSGGTGNQPQHF
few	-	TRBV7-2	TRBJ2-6	TGTGCCAGCAGCTTTCAGGTCTCTGGGGCCAACGTCCTGACTTTC	CASSFQVSGANVLTF
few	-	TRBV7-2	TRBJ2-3	TGTGCCAGCAGCTTAATGAACCTCTTCACAGATACGCAGTATTTT	CASSLMNLFTDTQYF
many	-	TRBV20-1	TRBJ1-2	TGCAGTGCTAGAGTAGATAGGGCCCTTGGCTACACCTTC	CSARVDRALGYTF
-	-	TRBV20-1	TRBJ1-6	TGCAGTGCTAGAGCCGACCTGTTAACGACGAGCTCCTATAATTCACCCCTCCACTTT	CSARADLLTTSSYNSPLHF
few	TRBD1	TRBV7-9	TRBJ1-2	TGTGCCAGTGACAGGGGAGATGGCTACACCTTC	CASDRGDGYTF
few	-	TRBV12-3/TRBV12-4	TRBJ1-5	TGTGCCAGCAGCGACCCTCGGGTCTTAGATCAGCCCCAGCATTTT	CASSDPRVLDQPQHF
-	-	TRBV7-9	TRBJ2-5	TGTGCCAGCAGCTTAGTAGGGCCCACGCGGAAAGAGACCCAGTACTTC	CASSLVGPTRKETQYF
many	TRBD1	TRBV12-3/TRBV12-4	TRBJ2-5	TGTGCCAGCAGTTTTCCGGGACAGGAAACAGAGACCCAGTACTTC	CASSFPGQETETQYF
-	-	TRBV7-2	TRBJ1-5	TGTGCCAGCAGCTTAGACGGTCAGGAGGGTCGGGCCCAGCATTTT	CASSLDGQEGRAQHF
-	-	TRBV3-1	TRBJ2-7	TGTACCATCAGTTTGGCCACTACCTACGAGCAGTACTTC	CTISLATTYEQYF
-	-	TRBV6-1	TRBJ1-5	TGTGCCAGCAGTCTTAGGACGGACTATAGCAATCAGCCCCAGCATTTT	CASSLRTDYSNQPQHF
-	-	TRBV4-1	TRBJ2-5	TGCGCCAGCAGCCAAGAAGTGACAGCTCAAGAGACCCAGTACTTC	CASSQEVTAQETQYF
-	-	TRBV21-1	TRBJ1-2	TGTGCCAGCAGCTCCTTAGGGATGAACTATGGCTACACCTTC	CASSSLGMNYGYTF
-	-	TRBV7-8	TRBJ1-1	TGTGCCAGCAGCTTCCGGACAGCCTCCGGGGGTGAAGCTTTCTTT	CASSFRTASGGEAFF
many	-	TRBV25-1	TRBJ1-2	TGTGCCAGCAGTGTCCACATGTTCTATGGCTACACCTTC	CASSVHMFYGYTF
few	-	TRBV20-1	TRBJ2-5	TGCAGTGCTAGAGATGCGCAGAAGGACTTTCAAGAGACCCAGTACTTC	CSARDAQKDFQETQYF
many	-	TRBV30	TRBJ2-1	TGTGCCTGGAGTCGAGGGACGGCATACAATGAGCAGTTCTTC	CAWSRGTAYNEQFF
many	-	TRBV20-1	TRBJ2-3	TGCAGTGCTAGTCCCCCCCAAACCCTCGGGGCAGATACGCAGTATTTT	CSASPPQTLGADTQYF
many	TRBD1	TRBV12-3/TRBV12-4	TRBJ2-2	TGTGCCAGCAGTAAATCGGACAGGGGATTCGGGGAGCTGTTTTTT	CASSKSDRGFGELFF
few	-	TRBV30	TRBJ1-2	TGTGCCTGGAACCCTGGACAGAACTATGGCTACACCTTC	CAWNPGQNYGYTF
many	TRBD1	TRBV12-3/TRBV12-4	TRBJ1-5	TGTGCCAGCGCGGGACAGGGGATTACCCCCCAGCATTTT	CASAGQGITPQHF
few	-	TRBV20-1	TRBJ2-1	TGCAGTGCTTCCTGGGGGGCCTCGGGTAATGAGCAGTTCTTC	CSASWGASGNEQFF
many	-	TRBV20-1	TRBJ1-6	TGCAGTGCTAGGGCCGGGGAAGCAGGGTCACCCCTCCACTTT	CSARAGEAGSPLHF
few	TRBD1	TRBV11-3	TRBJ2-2	TGTGCCAGCAGCTCTACACAGGGGGCAAGGACCGGGGAGCTGTTTTTT	CASSSTQGARTGELFF
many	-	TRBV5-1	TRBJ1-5	TGCGCCAGCAGCTTGGGAAAAAATCAGCCCCAGCATTTT	CASSLGKNQPQHF
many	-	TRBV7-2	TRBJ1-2	TGTGCCAGCAGCTTAAGCTCAGGATCGGACTATGGCTACACCTTC	CASSLSSGSDYGYTF
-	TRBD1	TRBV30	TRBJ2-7	TGTGCCTGGAGTGTGGACAGGCCCCACGAGCAGTACTTC	CAWSVDRPHEQYF
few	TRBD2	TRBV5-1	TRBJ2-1	TGCGCCAGCAGCTTACAACTAGCGGGGGGCCCTCAGGAGCAGTTCTTC	CASSLQLAGGPQEQFF
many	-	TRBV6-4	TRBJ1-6	TGTGCCAGCAGCGCCGTCAGGGGAAGTAATTCACCCCTCCACTTT	CASSAVRGSNSPLHF
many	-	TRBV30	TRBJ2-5	TGTGCCTGGAGCCTTGGAGAGACCCAGTACTTC	CAWSLGETQYF
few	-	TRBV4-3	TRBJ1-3	TGCGCCAGCAGCCACTCAACTTACAGGGAGCCCTATATCTCTGGAAACACCATATATTTT	CASSHSTYREPYISGNTIYF
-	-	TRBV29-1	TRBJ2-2	TGCAGCGTCGACTGGGGGCACACCGGGGAGCTGTTTTTT	CSVDWGHTGELFF
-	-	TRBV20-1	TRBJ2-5	TGCAGTGCTAGCGGGGAGCTGGGCGAGACCCAGTACTTC	CSASGELGETQYF
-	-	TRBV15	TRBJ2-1	TGTGCCACCAGCACAGGGGTATACAATGAGCAGTTCTTC	CATSTGVYNEQFF
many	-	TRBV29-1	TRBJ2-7	TGCAGCGTTGAGGAGTCCTACGAGCAGTACTTC	CSVEESYEQYF
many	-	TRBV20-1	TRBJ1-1	TGCAGTGCTCGAGACAGGTGGGGAGCTGAAGCTTTCTTT	CSARDRWGAEAFF
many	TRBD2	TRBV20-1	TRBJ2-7	TGCAGTGCTAGCGGGGGGGCCCCCTACGAGCAGTACTTC	CSASGGAPYEQYF
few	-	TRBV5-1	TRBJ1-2	TGCGCCAGCAGCTTGGACCCCTTCGGAGGCTACACCTTC	CASSLDPFGGYTF
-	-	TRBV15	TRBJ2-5	TGTGCCACCAGCAGACTCCGGAGGGAGGACCAGTACTTC	CATSRLRREDQYF
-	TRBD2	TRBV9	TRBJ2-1	TGTGCCAGCAGCGTACTAGCGGGGGACAATGAGCAGTTCTTC	CASSVLAGDNEQFF
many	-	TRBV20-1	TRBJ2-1	TGCAGTGCTAGAGACGGGAGCTCCTACAATGAGCAGTTCTTC	CSARDGSSYNEQFF
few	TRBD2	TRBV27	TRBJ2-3	TGTGCCAGCAGTTTCCTCCGGACTAGCGGCAAAGATACGCAGTATTTT	CASSFLRTSGKDTQYF
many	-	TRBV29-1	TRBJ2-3	TGCAGCGTTGAAGATCGTAGGGAAGCCCCAGATACGCAGTATTTT	CSVEDRREAPDTQYF
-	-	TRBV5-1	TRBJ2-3	TGCGCCAGCAGCTTAGGCAGCCGACTGGATACGCAGTATTTT	CASSLGSRLDTQYF
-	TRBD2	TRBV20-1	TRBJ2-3	TGCAGTGCTAGCGGGGGCTTAGCGGGGTGCACAGATACGCAGTATTTT	CSASGGLAGCTDTQYF
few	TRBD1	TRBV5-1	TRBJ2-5	TGCGCCAGCAGCTTTACGACCGGGACAGGGAAAGAGACCCAGTACTTC	CASSFTTGTGKETQYF
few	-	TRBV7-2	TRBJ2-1	TGTGCCAGCAGCTTAGGGGCCAGAGCCAATGAGCAGTTCTTC	CASSLGARANEQFF